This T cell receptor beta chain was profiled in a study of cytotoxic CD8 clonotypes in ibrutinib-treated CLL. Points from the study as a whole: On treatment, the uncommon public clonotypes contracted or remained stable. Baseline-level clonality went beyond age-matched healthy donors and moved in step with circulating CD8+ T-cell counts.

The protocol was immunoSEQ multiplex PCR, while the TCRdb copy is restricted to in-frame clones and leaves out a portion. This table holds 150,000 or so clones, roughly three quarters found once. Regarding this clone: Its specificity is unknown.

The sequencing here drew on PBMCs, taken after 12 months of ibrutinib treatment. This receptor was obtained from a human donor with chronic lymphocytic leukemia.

DNA of the CDR3: TGCGCCAGCAGCTTATTACCAAGCTCCTACGAGCAGTACTTC. It specifies CASSLLPSSYEQYF. The V call is TRBV5-1, the J call TRBJ2-7, with unresolved D. The CDR3 has 14 amino acids. V was cut by 2 bases and J by 0 bases, with 9 bases left in between. Germline CDR1 is SGHRS and CDR2 is YFSETQ.